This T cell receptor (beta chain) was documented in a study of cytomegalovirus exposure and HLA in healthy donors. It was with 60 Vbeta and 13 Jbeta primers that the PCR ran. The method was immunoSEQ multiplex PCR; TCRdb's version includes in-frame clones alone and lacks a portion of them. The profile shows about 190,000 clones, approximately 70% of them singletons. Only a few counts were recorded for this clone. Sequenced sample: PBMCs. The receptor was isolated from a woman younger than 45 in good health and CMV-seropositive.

CDR3 sequence: CSAPPRGRAFF. In nucleotides, the CDR3 is TGCAGTGCCCCCCCTCGTGGGAGAGCTTTCTTT. This chain uses TRBV20-1 with TRBJ1-1, with no clear D. V was cut by 6 bases and J by 10 bases, with 15 bases left in between. In germline, CDR1 is DFQATT, CDR2 SNEGSKA (reference sequence). CDR3 length equals 11 residues.